A single T cell receptor (beta chain) is shown here with its context. Antigen specificity is unknown. The source of the sample is a study of T cells expressing NK-cell markers. Study-level information: All TCR beta repertoires analysed originated from sorted CD3+CD56+NKG2C+, CD3+CD56+NKG2C- and CD3+CD56-NKG2C+ T cells. HCMV seropositivity marked most of the eight sequenced donors; one was seronegative. General study findings and limits: NKG2C+ dominant clonotypes from more than 5 donors made up about 1.0-7.5% of CD8+ T cells.

Germline V gene lookup returns CDR1 MGHRA and CDR2 YSYEKL. The CDR3 has 16 amino acids. TCR beta cDNA was made by 5'RACE template switching with UMIs. TCRdb reprocessed the 5' RACE reads, keeping one entry per CDR3 protein, no DNA. The sample has fewer than 550,000 distinct CDR3 sequences; the top ten hold more than 1.4%. V and J are TRBV4-1 and TRBJ2-1; TCRdb outputs TRBD2, but without DNA this stays unchecked. What was sequenced was blood T cells: a sorted CD56 or NKG2C T cell subset, CD4+ or CD8+ T cells, or bulk PBMC T cells (not recorded which). This sequence originates from a woman aged 50 to 65 in good health. CDR3 sequence reads: CASSQEAGGTFREQFF.